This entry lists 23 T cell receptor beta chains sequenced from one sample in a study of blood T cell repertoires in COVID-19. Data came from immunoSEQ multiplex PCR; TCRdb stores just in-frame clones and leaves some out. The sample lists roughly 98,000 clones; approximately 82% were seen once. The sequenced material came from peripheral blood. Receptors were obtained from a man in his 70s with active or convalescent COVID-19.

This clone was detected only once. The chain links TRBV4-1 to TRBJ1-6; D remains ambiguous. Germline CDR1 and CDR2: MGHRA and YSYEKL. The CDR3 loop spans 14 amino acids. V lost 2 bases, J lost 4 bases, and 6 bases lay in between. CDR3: CASSQTHYNSPLHF. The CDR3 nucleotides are TGCGCCAGCAGCCAAACACATTATAATTCACCCCTCCACTTT.

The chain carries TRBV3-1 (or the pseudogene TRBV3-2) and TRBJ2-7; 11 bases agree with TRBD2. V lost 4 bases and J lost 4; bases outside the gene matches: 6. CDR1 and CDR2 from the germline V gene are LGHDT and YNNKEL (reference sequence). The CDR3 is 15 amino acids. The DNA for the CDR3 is TGTGCCAGCAGCCTGCGACTAGCGGGGTTTTACGAGCAGTACTTC. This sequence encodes CASSLRLAGFYEQYF.

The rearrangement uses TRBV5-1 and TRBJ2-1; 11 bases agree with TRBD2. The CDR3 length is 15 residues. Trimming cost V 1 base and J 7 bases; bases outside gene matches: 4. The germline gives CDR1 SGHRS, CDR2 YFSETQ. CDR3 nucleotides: TGCGCCAGCAGCTTGAGTCTAGCGGGGGGAAATGAGCAGTTCTTC. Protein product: CASSLSLAGGNEQFF.

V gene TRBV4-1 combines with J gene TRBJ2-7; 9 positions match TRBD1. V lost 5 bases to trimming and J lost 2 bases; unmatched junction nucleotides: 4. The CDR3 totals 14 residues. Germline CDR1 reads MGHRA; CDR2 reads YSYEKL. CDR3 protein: CASSIRQGAYEQYF. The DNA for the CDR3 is TGCGCCAGCAGCATCCGACAGGGGGCCTACGAGCAGTACTTC.

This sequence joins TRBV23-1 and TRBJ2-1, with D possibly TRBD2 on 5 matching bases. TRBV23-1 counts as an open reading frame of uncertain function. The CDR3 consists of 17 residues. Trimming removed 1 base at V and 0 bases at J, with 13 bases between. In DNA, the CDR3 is TGCGCCAGCAGTCAATGGGCGGGTCAAGGCTCCTACAATGAGCAGTTCTTC. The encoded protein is CASSQWAGQGSYNEQFF.

The CDR3 nucleotides read TGTGCCAGCAGCGTAGCAGGGGGGAACTATGGCTACACCTTC. Protein sequence: CASSVAGGNYGYTF. This sequence joins TRBV9 and TRBJ1-2, with 7 bases aligning to TRBD1. Looked up from germline, CDR1 is SGDLS and CDR2 is YYNGEE. CDR3 length equals 14 residues. V was pared by 0 bases and J by 2 bases, with 1 base of the junction left unmatched.

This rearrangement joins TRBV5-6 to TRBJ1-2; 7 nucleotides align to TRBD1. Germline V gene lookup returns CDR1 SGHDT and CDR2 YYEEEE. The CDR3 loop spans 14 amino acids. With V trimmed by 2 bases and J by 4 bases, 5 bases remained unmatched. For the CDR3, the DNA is TGTGCCAGCAGCTTAGCCGGGACAGCCTATGGCTACACCTTC. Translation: CASSLAGTAYGYTF.

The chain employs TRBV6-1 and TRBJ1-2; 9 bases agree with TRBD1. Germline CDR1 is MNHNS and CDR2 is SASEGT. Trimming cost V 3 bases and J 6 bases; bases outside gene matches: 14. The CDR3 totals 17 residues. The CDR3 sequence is CASSDIWVQGAKDGYTF. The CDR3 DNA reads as TGTGCCAGCAGTGACATCTGGGTACAGGGGGCGAAAGATGGCTACACCTTC.

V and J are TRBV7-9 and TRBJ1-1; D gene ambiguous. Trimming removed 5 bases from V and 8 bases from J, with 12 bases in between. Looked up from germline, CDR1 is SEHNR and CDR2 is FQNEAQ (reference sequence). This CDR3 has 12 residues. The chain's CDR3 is CASSRREIEAFF. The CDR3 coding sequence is TGTGCCAGCAGCCGCCGAGAGATCGAAGCTTTCTTT.

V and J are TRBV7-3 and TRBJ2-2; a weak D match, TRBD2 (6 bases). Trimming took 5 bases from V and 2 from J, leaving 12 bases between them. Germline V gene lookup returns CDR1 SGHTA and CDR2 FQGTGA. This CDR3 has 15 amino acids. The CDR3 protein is CASSPDYHNTGELFF. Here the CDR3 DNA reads TGTGCCAGCAGCCCGGACTATCATAACACCGGGGAGCTGTTTTTT.

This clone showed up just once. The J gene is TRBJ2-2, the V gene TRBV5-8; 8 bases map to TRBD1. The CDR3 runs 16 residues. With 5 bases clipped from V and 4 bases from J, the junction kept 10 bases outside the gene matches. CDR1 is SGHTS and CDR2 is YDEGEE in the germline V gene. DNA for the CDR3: TGTGCCAGCAGTAGGCCCAGGGGGCGCAGCACCGGGGAGCTGTTTTTT. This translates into CASSRPRGRSTGELFF.

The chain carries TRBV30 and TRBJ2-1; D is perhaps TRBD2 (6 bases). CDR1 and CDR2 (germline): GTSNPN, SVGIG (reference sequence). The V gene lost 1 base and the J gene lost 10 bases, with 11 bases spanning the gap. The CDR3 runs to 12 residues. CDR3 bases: TGTGCCTGGAGTGGTAGCGGCGGGGAGCAGTTCTTC. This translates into CAWSGSGGEQFF.

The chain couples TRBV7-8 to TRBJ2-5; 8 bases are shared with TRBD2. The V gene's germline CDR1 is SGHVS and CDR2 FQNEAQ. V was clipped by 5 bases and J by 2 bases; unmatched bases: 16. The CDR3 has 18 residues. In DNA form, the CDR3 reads TGTGCCAGCAGCCCCGGGGTAGCGGGAATCGTGTTTCAAGAGACCCAGTACTTC. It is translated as CASSPGVAGIVFQETQYF. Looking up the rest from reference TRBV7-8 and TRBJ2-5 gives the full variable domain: GAGVSQSPRYKVAKRGQDVALRCDPISGHVSLFWYQQALGQGPEFLTYFQNEAQLDKSGLPSDRFFAERPEGSVSTLKIQRTQQEDSAVYLCASSPGVAGIVFQETQYFGPGTRLLVL.

The CDR3 loop is CASSEAGGHNEQFF. CDR3 DNA: TGTGCCAGCAGTGAAGCAGGAGGGCACAATGAGCAGTTCTTC. The rearrangement joins TRBV6-1 to TRBJ2-1, with D tentatively TRBD2 (6 bases). The CDR3 is made up of 14 amino acids. The germline V gene encodes CDR1 MNHNS and CDR2 SASEGT. V was clipped by 0 bases and J by 5 bases, with 8 bases between them.

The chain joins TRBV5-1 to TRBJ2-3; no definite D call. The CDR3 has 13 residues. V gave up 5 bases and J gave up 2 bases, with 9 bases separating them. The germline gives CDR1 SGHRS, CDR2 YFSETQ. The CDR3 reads CASSPLLTDTQYF. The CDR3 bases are TGCGCCAGCAGTCCACTCCTCACAGATACGCAGTATTTT.

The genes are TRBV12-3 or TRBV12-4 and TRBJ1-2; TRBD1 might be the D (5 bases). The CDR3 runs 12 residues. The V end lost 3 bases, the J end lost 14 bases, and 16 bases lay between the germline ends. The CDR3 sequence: CASSFYPQGPTF. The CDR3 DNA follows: TGTGCCAGCAGTTTTTACCCGCAGGGCCCGACCTTC.

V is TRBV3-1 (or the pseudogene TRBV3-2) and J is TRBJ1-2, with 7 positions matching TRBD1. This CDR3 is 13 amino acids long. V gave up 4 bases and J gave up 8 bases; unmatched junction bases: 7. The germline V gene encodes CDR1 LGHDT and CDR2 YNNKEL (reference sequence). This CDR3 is CASSRRGFGGYTF. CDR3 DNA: TGTGCCAGCAGCCGCAGGGGGTTTGGAGGCTACACCTTC.

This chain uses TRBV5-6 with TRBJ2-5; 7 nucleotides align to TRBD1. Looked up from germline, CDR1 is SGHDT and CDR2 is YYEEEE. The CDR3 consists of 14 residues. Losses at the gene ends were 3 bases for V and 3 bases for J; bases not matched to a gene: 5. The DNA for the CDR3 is TGTGCCAGCAGCTGGCTGGGACAGAAAGAGACCCAGTACTTC. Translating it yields CASSWLGQKETQYF.

DNA for the CDR3: TGTGCCATCAGTGAGTCGGCAGGGGGTAACGAGCAGTACTTC. Protein: CAISESAGGNEQYF. This chain uses TRBV10-3 with TRBJ2-7; 7 nucleotides align to TRBD1. Trimming cost V 0 bases and J 5 bases; bases outside gene matches: 4. From germline, CDR1 is ENHRY and CDR2 SYGVKD. The CDR3 totals 14 residues.

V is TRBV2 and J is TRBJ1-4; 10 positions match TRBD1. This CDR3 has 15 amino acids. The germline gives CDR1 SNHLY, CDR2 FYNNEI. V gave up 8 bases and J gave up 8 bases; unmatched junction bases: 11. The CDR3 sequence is CASHKGGQGREKLFF. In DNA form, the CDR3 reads TGTGCCAGCCATAAGGGGGGACAGGGGAGAGAAAAACTGTTTTTT.

The DNA of the CDR3 is TGTGCCAGCTCACGGGGAGGTAGGGGCGGATACGAGCAGTACTTC. The encoded protein is CASSRGGRGGYEQYF. V is TRBV18 and J is TRBJ2-7; tentatively, D is TRBD2 (6 bases). CDR1 is KGHSH and CDR2 is LQKENI in the germline V gene. This CDR3 has 15 residues. Trimming stripped 4 bases from V and 4 bases from J, with 17 bases between.

DNA of the CDR3: TGTGCCAGCAGTGAATGGAGGGGCATAAATGAAAAACTGTTTTTT. Translated, it gives CASSEWRGINEKLFF. The rearrangement uses TRBV2 and TRBJ1-4; maybe TRBD1 (5 bases). The germline CDR1 and CDR2 sequences are SNHLY and FYNNEI. V dropped 2 bases and J dropped 5 bases, with 12 bases sitting between them. The CDR3 is 15 residues long.

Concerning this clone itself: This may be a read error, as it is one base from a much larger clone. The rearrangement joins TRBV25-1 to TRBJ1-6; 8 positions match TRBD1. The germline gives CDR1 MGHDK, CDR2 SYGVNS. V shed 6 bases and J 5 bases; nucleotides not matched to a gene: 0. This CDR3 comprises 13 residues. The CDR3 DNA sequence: TGTGCCAGCAGGGGACAGGATAATTCACCCCTCCACTTT. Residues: CASRGQDNSPLHF.